Presented here are 19 T cell receptor beta chains from one specimen sequenced in a study of T cells in localized non-small cell lung cancer. The protocol was immunoSEQ multiplex PCR, while the TCRdb copy is restricted to in-frame clones and leaves out a portion. The sample has tens of thousands of clones; less than 90% are singletons. Source: peripheral blood, taken before any cancer treatment. The receptors stem from a female donor older than 55 with stage I lung adenocarcinoma.

The chain carries TRBV5-1 and TRBJ2-5; 14 nucleotides align to TRBD2. V shed 4 bases, J shed 4 bases, and the junction held 3 bases outside the gene matches. Germline values: CDR1 SGHRS, CDR2 YFSETQ. The CDR3 has 15 amino acids. The CDR3 DNA reads TGCGCCAGCAGCCCCGGGACTAGCGGGAGAGAGACCCAGTACTTC. Amino acids: CASSPGTSGRETQYF.

The J gene is TRBJ2-5, the V gene TRBV5-1, with TRBD2 matching over 7 bases. The germline V gene encodes CDR1 SGHRS and CDR2 YFSETQ. This CDR3 has 13 residues. V lost 4 bases, J lost 10 bases, and 10 bases stayed unmatched. The CDR3 sequence is CASSRGTRGDQYF. The CDR3 nucleotides are TGCGCCAGCAGCCGAGGGACTCGGGGGGACCAGTACTTC. The full variable domain, with the rest looked up from reference TRBV5-1 and TRBJ2-5, is KAGVTQTPRYLIKTRGQQVTLSCSPISGHRSVSWYQQTPGQGLQFLFEYFSETQRNKGNFPGRFSGRQFSNSRSEMNVSTLELGDSALYLCASSRGTRGDQYFGPGTRLLVL.

The chain combines TRBV4-3 with TRBJ2-1, with 12 bases fitting TRBD2. V lost 0 bases to trimming and J lost 8 bases; unmatched junction nucleotides: 11. Per germline, CDR1 LGHNA and CDR2 YSLEER. This CDR3 is 18 amino acids long. This CDR3 is CASSQDKASGRVGDEQFF. The CDR3 nucleotides are TGCGCCAGCAGCCAAGATAAAGCTAGCGGGAGGGTCGGGGATGAGCAGTTCTTC.

This clone was detected once. The CDR3 bases are TGTGCCGTAGCGGGAGAGACCGAGCAGTACTTC. Translated: CAVAGETEQYF. This sequence joins TRBV6-5 and TRBJ2-7; 9 nucleotides line up with TRBD2. Germline V lookup: CDR1 MNHEY, CDR2 SVGAGI. The V gene end was trimmed by 11 bases and the J gene end by 6 bases; junction bases not matched to a gene: 5. The CDR3 is 11 amino acids.

This chain uses TRBV5-5 with TRBJ2-5, with a possible D match to TRBD1 (5 bases). Germline CDR1 reads SGHKS; CDR2 reads YYEKEE (reference sequence). Trimming shortened V by 0 bases and J by 2 bases, and 8 bases separated the two germline ends. The CDR3 is 14 residues long. In nucleotides, the CDR3 is TGTGCCAGCAGCTTGGCCCCAGGGCAAGAGACCCAGTACTTC. The encoded protein is CASSLAPGQETQYF. Using reference TRBV5-5 and TRBJ2-5 for the parts outside the CDR3, the full variable domain is DAGVTQSPTHLIKTRGQQVTLRCSPISGHKSVSWYQQVLGQGPQFIFQYYEKEERGRGNFPDRFSARQFPNYSSELNVNALLLGDSALYLCASSLAPGQETQYFGPGTRLLVL.

In regard to this clone: The junction does not match germline at one end; this may be a read error. The chain employs TRBV5-1 and TRBJ2-2; D might be TRBD1 (5 bases). From germline, CDR1 is SGHRS and CDR2 YFSETQ. The CDR3 contains 15 residues. CDR3 in DNA: TGCGCCAGCACCTTGGACACCGCGAACACCGGGGAGCTGTTTTTT. This gives the protein CASTLDTANTGELFF. Looking up the rest from reference TRBV5-1 and TRBJ2-2 gives the full variable domain: KAGVTQTPRYLIKTRGQQVTLSCSPISGHRSVSWYQQTPGQGLQFLFEYFSETQRNKGNFPGRFSGRQFSNSRSEMNVSTLELGDSALYLCASTLDTANTGELFFGEGSRLTVL.

CDR3 nucleotide sequence: TGCGCCAGCAGCTCCCAGAAGACTAATGAAAAACTGTTTTTT. It is translated as CASSSQKTNEKLFF. The chain joins TRBV5-1 to TRBJ1-4; D gene uncertain. This CDR3 is built from 14 residues. Germline V gene lookup returns CDR1 SGHRS and CDR2 YFSETQ. Trimming cost V 3 bases and J 2 bases, with 8 bases left between them. Full variable domain (outside the CDR3, taken from reference TRBV5-1 and TRBJ1-4): KAGVTQTPRYLIKTRGQQVTLSCSPISGHRSVSWYQQTPGQGLQFLFEYFSETQRNKGNFPGRFSGRQFSNSRSEMNVSTLELGDSALYLCASSSQKTNEKLFFGSGTQLSVL.

V gene TRBV6-4 combines with J gene TRBJ2-3; TRBD2 matches 15 bases. The germline V gene encodes CDR1 MRHNA and CDR2 SNTAGT. This CDR3 spans 15 amino acids. V trimming: 5 bases; J trimming: 8 bases; junction bases outside the gene matches: 5. The CDR3 sequence is CASSQGLAGGVTQYF. CDR3 nucleotide sequence: TGTGCCAGCAGTCAAGGACTAGCGGGAGGGGTTACGCAGTATTTT.

This clone was picked up a small number of times. The genes are TRBV30 and TRBJ2-1; 12 bases agree with TRBD2. The germline gives CDR1 GTSNPN, CDR2 SVGIG (reference sequence). V was clipped by 0 bases and J by 8 bases; unmatched bases: 5. The CDR3 sequence is 15 residues long. DNA of the CDR3: TGTGCCTGGAGTGTACTGGGACTAGCGGGCGATGAGCAGTTCTTC. It is translated as CAWSVLGLAGDEQFF. The full variable domain, rest sourced from reference TRBV30 and TRBJ2-1, is SQTIHQWPATLVQPVGSPLSLECTVEGTSNPNLYWYRQAAGRGLQLLFYSVGIGQISSEVPQNLSASRPQDRQFILSSKKLLLSDSGFYLCAWSVLGLAGDEQFFGPGTRLTVL.

The CDR3 nucleotides read TGTGCCAGCAGCGCCCGACAGGGGCGGGAGACCCAGTACTTC. Translating it yields CASSARQGRETQYF. J is TRBJ2-5 and V is TRBV5-5; 8 bases fit TRBD1. The V gene end was trimmed by 4 bases and the J gene end by 5 bases; junction bases not matched to a gene: 7. Germline assignment: CDR1 SGHKS and CDR2 YYEKEE (reference sequence). This CDR3 is built from 14 residues.

The V call is TRBV5-3, the J call TRBJ1-1, with a weak D call TRBD1 (6 bases). TRBV5-3 qualifies as an ORF whose function is uncertain. V lost 2 bases and J lost 1, with 15 bases in between. There are 16 residues in the CDR3. The CDR3 bases are TGTGCCAGAAGCTTACGAACAGGGTTGGGGAACACTGAAGCTTTCTTT. Translation gives CARSLRTGLGNTEAFF.

As regards this clone: Other DNA sequences within the sample encode an identical CDR3. This chain uses TRBV4-2 with TRBJ2-7, with D tentatively TRBD2 (6 bases). Trimming removed 1 base at V and 2 bases at J, with 12 bases between. The germline gives CDR1 LGHNA, CDR2 YNFKEQ. The CDR3 totals 15 residues. The CDR3 nucleotides read TGTGCCAGCAGCCAAGGAGTAGCGGACCCCTACGAGCAGTACTTC. Its protein product is CASSQGVADPYEQYF.

V gene TRBV10-3 combines with J gene TRBJ2-7; TRBD1 matches at 9 bases. Germline loops: CDR1 ENHRY, CDR2 SYGVKD. The ends lost 3 bases at V and 2 bases at J; junction bases unmatched: 5. The CDR3 totals 15 residues. As DNA, the CDR3 is TGTGCCATCAGTGACTCGACAGGGGGGACCTACGAGCAGTACTTC. The encoded protein is CAISDSTGGTYEQYF.

The chain has TRBV28 and TRBJ1-2; TRBD1 is a possible D gene (5 bases). Trimming shortened V by 9 bases and J by 4 bases, and 18 bases separated the two germline ends. This CDR3 spans 14 amino acids. The germline V gene encodes CDR1 MDHEN and CDR2 SYDVKM. CDR3 coding DNA: TGTGCCAGTACTTTGGGGCAGTCTTTCTATGGCTACACCTTC. This sequence encodes CASTLGQSFYGYTF.

The chain links TRBV5-8 to TRBJ2-7; 13 bases are shared with TRBD2. This CDR3 is 14 amino acids long. Germline CDR1 is SGHTS and CDR2 is YDEGEE. Trimming removed 6 bases from V and 4 bases from J; junction bases left unmatched: 4. The CDR3 nucleotides read TGTGCCAGCATCAGACTAGCGGGAGGTTACGAGCAGTACTTC. It is translated as CASIRLAGGYEQYF.

The rearrangement uses TRBV19 and TRBJ2-3, with D perhaps matching TRBD1 or TRBD2 (5 bases each). The CDR3 is 16 residues long. Trimming took off 4 bases at V and 2 bases at J, with 16 bases between the two ends. The germline CDR1 and CDR2 sequences are LNHDA and SQIVND (reference sequence). In DNA form, the CDR3 reads TGTGCCAGTAGTAGACAGTGGACGGAGGTCACAGATACGCAGTATTTT. It yields the protein CASSRQWTEVTDTQYF.

The chain employs TRBV19 and TRBJ1-2; possible D gene TRBD1, 5 bases. Trimming took 5 bases from V and 2 from J, leaving 12 bases between them. The CDR3 is 14 amino acids. Per the germline V gene, CDR1 is LNHDA and CDR2 is SQIVND (reference sequence). The CDR3 DNA reads as TGTGCCAGTAGTCCCGCAGGGCGGAACTATGGCTACACCTTC. This gives the protein CASSPAGRNYGYTF.

This chain uses TRBV10-2 with TRBJ1-2; 8 bases are shared with TRBD1. Germline CDR1 WSHSY, CDR2 SAAADI. Trimming took 2 bases from V and 4 from J; bases not matched to a gene: 12. The length of the CDR3 is 17 residues. CDR3 sequence reads: CASSEESNWDRTYGYTF. Here the CDR3 DNA reads TGCGCCAGCAGTGAGGAGAGTAATTGGGACAGGACCTATGGCTACACCTTC.

The chain combines TRBV7-6 with TRBJ2-7; either TRBD1 or TRBD2 may supply D (5 bases each). V was pared by 1 base and J by 7 bases, with 11 bases between. Germline V gene data show CDR1 as SGHVS and CDR2 as FNYEAQ. The CDR3 is made up of 13 amino acids. CDR3 bases: TGTGCCAGCAGCTTAGGGGTGAGGGGTGAGCAGTACTTC. As protein: CASSLGVRGEQYF.